Following are 4 T cell receptor beta chains from one sample sequenced in a study of blood T cell repertoires in COVID-19. Sequenced by immunoSEQ multiplex PCR; TCRdb stores in-frame clones only, minus some. The data contain about 210,000 clones, under 90% of them singletons. The sequencing input was PBMCs or T cells enriched from blood (not recorded which). The origin of the receptors is a woman in her forties or fifties with acute COVID-19.

The chain employs TRBV5-4 and TRBJ2-3; weak D call: TRBD2 (6 bases). Germline V gives CDR1 SGHNT, CDR2 YYREEE (reference sequence). The CDR3 runs to 14 residues. Trimming stripped 2 bases from V and 1 base from J, with 8 bases between. As DNA, the CDR3 is TGTGCCAGCAGCTTAATAGCGGGCACAGATACGCAGTATTTT. Residues: CASSLIAGTDTQYF.

The chain has TRBV6-2 or TRBV6-3 and TRBJ2-4; 7 nucleotides agree with TRBD2. The germline CDR1 and CDR2 sequences are MNHEY and SVGEGT. This CDR3 spans 14 amino acids. Germline trimming cut 5 bases from V and 4 bases from J; bases unmatched to any gene: 5. CDR3 sequence: CASSASGVKNIQYF. The CDR3 DNA sequence: TGTGCCAGCAGTGCCAGCGGGGTGAAAAACATTCAGTACTTC.

The chain links TRBV27 to TRBJ2-2; 14 bases line up with TRBD2. Germline CDR1 MNHEY, CDR2 SMNVEV (reference sequence). V gave up 5 bases and J gave up 6 bases; unmatched junction bases: 5. The CDR3 length is 16 residues. The CDR3 sequence is CASSASTSGRAGELFF. The CDR3 DNA is TGTGCCAGCAGTGCCTCGACTAGCGGGAGGGCCGGGGAGCTGTTTTTT.

The rearrangement joins TRBV12-3 or TRBV12-4 to TRBJ1-1; D unclear. The CDR3 totals 12 residues. Trimming removed 3 bases at V and 9 bases at J, with 11 bases between. CDR3 in amino acids: CASSFRLTQAFF. The CDR3, as DNA: TGTGCCAGCAGTTTCAGGTTAACTCAAGCTTTCTTT.